A selection of T cell receptor beta chains follows, all from one sample in a study of cytomegalovirus exposure and HLA in healthy donors. The method was immunoSEQ multiplex PCR; TCRdb's version includes in-frame clones alone and lacks a portion of them. The table has some 190,000 clones, 65% to 85% seen once. The sequenced sample was PBMCs. The receptor set was obtained from a male donor in good health and CMV-seronegative. The CDR3 runs from the conserved cysteine through the conserved F or W. A D gene is named only where the DNA matches it firmly. A clone size is listed for some rows: how often the clone was seen (once, few, many), or a class if it is expanded.

size	V	D	J	DNA	CDR3
once	TRBV7-2	NA	TRBJ1-2	TGTGCCAGCAGCTTAGACGGAGATGGCTACACCTTC	CASSLDGDGYTF
NA	TRBV7-6	NA	TRBJ2-1	TGTGCCAGCAGCTTAGTCCCCCCCGTTTCCAGCTCCTACAATGAGCAGTTCTTC	CASSLVPPVSSSYNEQFF
NA	TRBV9	NA	TRBJ1-2	TGTGCCAGCAGCGTAGCGCAGCGTAACTATGGCTACACCTTC	CASSVAQRNYGYTF
NA	TRBV7-9	NA	TRBJ2-2	TGTGCCAGCAGCTTAGCGCTGACGGGAGACACCGGGGAGCTGTTTTTT	CASSLALTGDTGELFF
few	TRBV4-3	NA	TRBJ2-2	TGCGCCAGTAGGACAGTGCACACCGGGGAGCTGTTTTTT	CASRTVHTGELFF
once	TRBV6-5	NA	TRBJ1-1	TGTGCCAGCAGTTACTCGGAGGGGACTGAAGCTTTCTTT	CASSYSEGTEAFF
NA	TRBV7-2	TRBD1	TRBJ1-2	TGTGCCAGCAGCTTATTATGGATGGGAGGCCGGACAGGGACGGGAGGCTACACCTTC	CASSLLWMGGRTGTGGYTF
NA	TRBV6-5	TRBD1	TRBJ2-7	TGTGCCAGCAGCCCTCCGGGACAGGGGTACGAGCAGTACTTC	CASSPPGQGYEQYF
NA	TRBV5-1	NA	TRBJ2-5	TGCGCCAGCAGCTTGGAAGGACAGAATTCAGAGACCCAGTACTTC	CASSLEGQNSETQYF
NA	TRBV7-9	TRBD2	TRBJ2-5	TGTGCCAGCAGCCGAAAACGGACTAGCGGGAGGGGAGAGGAGACCCAGTACTTC	CASSRKRTSGRGEETQYF
NA	TRBV4-3	TRBD1	TRBJ1-2	TGCGCCAGCAGCCAAGATGTCGCGGACAGGGTCGGCTACACCTTC	CASSQDVADRVGYTF
NA	TRBV28	TRBD1	TRBJ1-4	TGTGCCAGCAGTCCGACAGGGGGCGACGAAAAACTGTTTTTT	CASSPTGGDEKLFF
few	TRBV7-6	NA	TRBJ2-7	TGTGCCAGCACGGCCCCGGGGGGCGGGGAGCAGTACTTC	CASTAPGGGEQYF
NA	TRBV15	TRBD2	TRBJ2-5	TGTGCCACCAGCAGTTCTCTAGCGGGGACGGAGACCCAGTACTTC	CATSSSLAGTETQYF
NA	TRBV19	TRBD1	TRBJ2-7	TGTGCCAGTAGTATATCCAGGGACAGCTACGAGCAGTACTTC	CASSISRDSYEQYF
NA	TRBV4-3	NA	TRBJ1-1	TGCGCCAGCAGCCTCCTATTGGGGGGAGGCACTGAAGCTTTCTTT	CASSLLLGGGTEAFF
NA	TRBV19	TRBD1	TRBJ1-2	TGTGCCAGTATGGAGGGGGCGAGAGAAGGCTACACCTTC	CASMEGAREGYTF
once	TRBV7-2	NA	TRBJ1-2	TGTGCCAGCGAGGGGGTCTCCTATGGCTACCCCTTC	CASEGVSYGYPF
NA	TRBV14	NA	TRBJ1-4	TGTGCCAGCAGCCAAGATTTGCGGCGCGGTGCAACTAATGAAAAACTGTTTTTT	CASSQDLRRGATNEKLFF
NA	TRBV10-3	NA	TRBJ2-7	TGTGCCATCAGTGGAGTCGACTCCTACGAGCAGTACTTC	CAISGVDSYEQYF
few	TRBV7-9	NA	TRBJ2-7	TGTGCCAGCAGCTTAGTTCAAGCTGGGAGCGAGCAGTACTTC	CASSLVQAGSEQYF
once	TRBV6-6	TRBD1	TRBJ1-2	TGTGCCAGCAGTTTTGGGACAGTCAGCGTTAACTATGGCTACACCTTC	CASSFGTVSVNYGYTF
NA	TRBV4-1	NA	TRBJ2-7	TGCGCCAGCAGCCAAGGGGGACACCCCTCGGACGAGCAGTACTTC	CASSQGGHPSDEQYF
NA	TRBV5-1	NA	TRBJ2-3	TGCGCCAGCACCCTGACTAGAGACACAGATACGCAGTATTTT	CASTLTRDTDTQYF
NA	TRBV9	NA	TRBJ1-1	TGTGCCAGCAGCGGAATCGTCGGGGGCACTGAAGCTTTCTTT	CASSGIVGGTEAFF
NA	TRBV30	NA	TRBJ1-1	TGTGCCTGGAGCGAGGGTGCGGAGATGAACACTGAAGCTTTCTTT	CAWSEGAEMNTEAFF
NA	TRBV5-1	TRBD2	TRBJ2-1	TGCGCCAGCAGCTCCGAGGGACTAGCGGACAATGAGCAGTTCTTC	CASSSEGLADNEQFF
once	TRBV7-2	NA	TRBJ1-1	TGTGCCAGCAGCTTGTGGGCGAACACTGAAGCTTTCTTT	CASSLWANTEAFF
NA	TRBV7-8	NA	TRBJ2-7	TGTGCCAGCAGCTTGGGACAAAGCTCCTACGAGCAGTACTTC	CASSLGQSSYEQYF
NA	TRBV7-2	TRBD2	TRBJ2-2	TGTGCCAGCAGCGTCCTAGCGGGAGGGAACACCGGGGAGCTGTTTTTT	CASSVLAGGNTGELFF
NA	TRBV11-1	NA	TRBJ1-4	TGTGCAAGCAGCGTCTTTAATGAAAAACTGTTTTTT	CASSVFNEKLFF
NA	TRBV7-9	TRBD2	TRBJ2-7	TGTGCCAGCAGCATAGGGACTAGCGGGAGTTCGCACGAGCAGTACTTC	CASSIGTSGSSHEQYF
NA	TRBV6-1	TRBD1	TRBJ2-7	TGTGCCAGCAGTTCCTGGACAGGGCGGGACGAGCAGTACTTC	CASSSWTGRDEQYF
NA	TRBV27	NA	TRBJ2-7	TGTGCCAGCAGTCCAACACAGGGTAAGGGCTCCTACGAGCAGTACTTC	CASSPTQGKGSYEQYF
NA	TRBV4-3	TRBD2	TRBJ2-1	TGCGCCAGCAGCCAAGACGCGGGGGGCTCCTACAATGAGCAGTTCTTC	CASSQDAGGSYNEQFF
NA	TRBV7-2	TRBD2	TRBJ2-7	TGTGCCAGCAGCTTAGCGGGACTAGCGGACCACGAGCAGTACTTC	CASSLAGLADHEQYF
NA	TRBV4-3	TRBD2	TRBJ2-1	TGCGCCAGCAGCCAACGGAGCGGGGCCTCCTACAATGAGCAGTTCTTC	CASSQRSGASYNEQFF
few	TRBV7-3	TRBD2	TRBJ2-2	TGTGCCAGCAGCGAGGGACTAGCCGGCGGGGAGCTGTTTTTT	CASSEGLAGGELFF
NA	TRBV21-1	NA	TRBJ1-5	TGTGCCAGCAGCTCTGGGGGCAGCGATCAGCCCCAGCATTTT	CASSSGGSDQPQHF
NA	TRBV4-3	TRBD1	TRBJ2-7	TGCGCCAGCAGCCAAGGCCGACAGGGGGCATACGAGCAGTACTTC	CASSQGRQGAYEQYF
NA	TRBV5-4	NA	TRBJ2-7	TGTGCCAGCAGCTTGGCGTTTGGACTCCCCTACGAGCAGTACTTC	CASSLAFGLPYEQYF
NA	TRBV15	NA	TRBJ2-5	TGTGCCACCAGCAGAGAGCCACCACGGCAGGCCCTCGAGACCCAGTACTTC	CATSREPPRQALETQYF
NA	TRBV29-1	TRBD1	TRBJ1-2	TGCAGCGTTGGAAGGTCAGGGGGCCTTGGCTACACCTTC	CSVGRSGGLGYTF
NA	TRBV5-1	NA	TRBJ2-5	TGCGCCAGCAGACGAGGACAGGGAGGGGGGGAGACCCAGTACTTC	CASRRGQGGGETQYF
NA	TRBV6-6	NA	TRBJ1-5	TGTGCCAGCAGGTCGTCGGCAGGGCTCAATCAGCCCCAGCATTTT	CASRSSAGLNQPQHF
NA	TRBV7-2	NA	TRBJ2-7	TGTGCCAGCAGCCGGACAGGAGGGTACTCCTACGAGCAGTACTTC	CASSRTGGYSYEQYF
NA	TRBV7-3	NA	TRBJ2-5	TGTGCCAGCAGTCGTACACTAAAAGAGACCCAGTACTTC	CASSRTLKETQYF
few	TRBV18	TRBD1	TRBJ2-7	TGTGCCAGCTCACGCGGACAGGACTACGAGCAGTACTTC	CASSRGQDYEQYF
NA	TRBV12-5	NA	TRBJ2-3	TGTGCTAGTGGCACGCGGGGGCACACAGATACGCAGTATTTT	CASGTRGHTDTQYF
NA	TRBV4-1	TRBD2	TRBJ2-7	TGCGCCAGCAGCCAAGTTAGCGGGAGTAAGGTCGGTATCTCCTACGAGCAGTACTTC	CASSQVSGSKVGISYEQYF
NA	TRBV30	TRBD1	TRBJ1-2	TGTGCCTGGAGTGGTCAGGGGGCCCACACCTTC	CAWSGQGAHTF
once	TRBV27	NA	TRBJ1-1	TGTGCCAGCAGTCCCGGGATGAACACTGAAGCTTTCTTT	CASSPGMNTEAFF
NA	TRBV5-8	TRBD2	TRBJ2-1	TGTGCCAGCAGCTTGCTGCGGGGGGGCTACAATGAGCAGTTCTTC	CASSLLRGGYNEQFF
NA	TRBV4-2	TRBD2	TRBJ2-1	TGTGCCAGCAGCCAAGACCCTTTAGCGGGGGGGCTAAATGAGCAGTTCTTC	CASSQDPLAGGLNEQFF
NA	TRBV7-9	TRBD1	TRBJ2-1	TGTGCCAGCAGCGCTGACAGGGGCCCTCTCTACAATGAGCAGTTCTTC	CASSADRGPLYNEQFF